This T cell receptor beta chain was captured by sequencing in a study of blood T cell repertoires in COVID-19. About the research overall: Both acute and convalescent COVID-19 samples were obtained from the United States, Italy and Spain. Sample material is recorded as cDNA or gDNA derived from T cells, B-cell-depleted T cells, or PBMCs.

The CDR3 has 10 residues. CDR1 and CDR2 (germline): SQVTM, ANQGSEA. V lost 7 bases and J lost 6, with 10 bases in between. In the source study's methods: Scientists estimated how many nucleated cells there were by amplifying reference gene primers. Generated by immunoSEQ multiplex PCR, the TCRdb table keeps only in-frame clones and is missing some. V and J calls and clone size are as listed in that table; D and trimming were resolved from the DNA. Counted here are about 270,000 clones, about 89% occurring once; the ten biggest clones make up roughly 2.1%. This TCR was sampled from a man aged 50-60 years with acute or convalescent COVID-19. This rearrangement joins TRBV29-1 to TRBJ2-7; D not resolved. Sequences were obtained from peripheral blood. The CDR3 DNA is TGCAGCGCACGGGTGGGCGAGCAGTACTTC. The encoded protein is CSARVGEQYF.